This T cell receptor beta chain was recovered during a study of cytomegalovirus exposure and HLA in healthy donors. A multiplex PCR was run with 60 Vbeta primers and 13 Jbeta primers. Profiling relied on immunoSEQ multiplex PCR, and the TCRdb table lists in-frame clones only, not all of them. The listing records over 150,000 clones. This receptor was identified in a boy aged 10-17 years in good health and CMV-seronegative. The sequenced sample consisted of PBMCs.

The chain's CDR3 is CASSVGPGGETQYF. CDR3 coding DNA: TGTGCCAGCAGCGTAGGGCCCGGCGGGGAGACCCAGTACTTC. The gene calls are TRBV9 and TRBJ2-5; TRBD2 might be the D (5 bases). V lost 0 bases, J lost 5 bases, and 11 bases lay in between. The CDR3 loop spans 14 amino acids. Per germline, CDR1 SGDLS and CDR2 YYNGEE.